The entry below describes one T cell receptor (beta chain). As processed by the authors: Amplifying reference gene primers gave estimates of nucleated cell counts. Produced via immunoSEQ multiplex PCR; TCRdb's table is partial and in-frame only. The V and J calls and clone size come from that table; D and trimming were worked out from the DNA. The table has approximately 120,000 clones, approximately 86% seen once. The data originate from a study of blood T cell repertoires in COVID-19. At the level of the study: COVID-19 samples from acute and convalescent phases originated in the United States, Italy and Spain. PBMCs, B-cell-depleted T cells, or T cells were the source of the cDNA or gDNA that made up the material.

The V and J ends lost 5 bases and 2 bases respectively, with 13 bases between them. CDR3 size: 14 residues. Germline CDR1 SGHNT, CDR2 YENEEA. The rearrangement uses TRBV11-3 and TRBJ2-7; TRBD1 might be the D (5 bases). This clonotype was sampled from a woman aged 45-59 years who had recovered from COVID-19. The sequenced material came from peripheral blood. The chain's CDR3 is CASSPPTAPYEQYF. Written as DNA, the CDR3 is TGTGCCAGCAGCCCCCCGACAGCCCCCTACGAGCAGTACTTC.